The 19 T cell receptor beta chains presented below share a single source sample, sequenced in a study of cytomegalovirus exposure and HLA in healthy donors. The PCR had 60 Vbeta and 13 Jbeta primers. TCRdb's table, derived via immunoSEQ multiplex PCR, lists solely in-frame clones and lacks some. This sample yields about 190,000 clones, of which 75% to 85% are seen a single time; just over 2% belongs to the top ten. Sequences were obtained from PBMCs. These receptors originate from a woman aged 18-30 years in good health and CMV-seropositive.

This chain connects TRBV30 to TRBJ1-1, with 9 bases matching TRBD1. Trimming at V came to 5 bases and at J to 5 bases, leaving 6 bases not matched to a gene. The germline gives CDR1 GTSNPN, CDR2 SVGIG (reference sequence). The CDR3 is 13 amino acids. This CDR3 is CAWGDRVRTEAFF. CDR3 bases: TGTGCCTGGGGGGACAGGGTACGGACTGAAGCTTTCTTT.

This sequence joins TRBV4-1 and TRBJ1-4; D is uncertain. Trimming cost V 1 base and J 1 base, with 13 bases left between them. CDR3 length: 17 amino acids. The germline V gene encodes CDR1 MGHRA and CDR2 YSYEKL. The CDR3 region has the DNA TGCGCCAGCAGCCAAGGGTGGGCACTCCAAACTAATGAAAAACTGTTTTTT. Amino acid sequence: CASSQGWALQTNEKLFF.

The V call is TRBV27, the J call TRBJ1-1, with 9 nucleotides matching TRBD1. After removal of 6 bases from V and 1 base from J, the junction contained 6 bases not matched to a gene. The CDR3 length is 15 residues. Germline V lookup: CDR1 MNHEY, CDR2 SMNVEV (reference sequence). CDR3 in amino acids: CASRLTGGGNTEAFF. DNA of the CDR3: TGTGCCAGCAGGTTGACAGGGGGAGGGAACACTGAAGCTTTCTTT.

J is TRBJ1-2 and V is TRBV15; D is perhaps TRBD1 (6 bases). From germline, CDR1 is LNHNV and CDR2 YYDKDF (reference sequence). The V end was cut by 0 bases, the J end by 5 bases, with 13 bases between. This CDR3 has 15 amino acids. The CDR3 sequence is CATSRDRGGQYGYTF. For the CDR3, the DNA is TGTGCCACCAGCAGAGATAGGGGCGGACAGTATGGCTACACCTTC. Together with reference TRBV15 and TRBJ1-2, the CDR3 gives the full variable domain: DAMVIQNPRYQVTQFGKPVTLSCSQTLNHNVMYWYQQKSSQAPKLLFHYYDKDFNNEADTPDNFQSRRPNTSFCFLDIRSPGLGDTAMYLCATSRDRGGQYGYTFGSGTRLTVV.

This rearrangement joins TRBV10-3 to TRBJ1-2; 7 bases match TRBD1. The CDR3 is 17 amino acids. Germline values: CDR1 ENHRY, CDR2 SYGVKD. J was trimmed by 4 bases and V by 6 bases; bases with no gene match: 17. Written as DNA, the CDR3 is TGTGCCATCAGCGCAACCAGGGGACAGATCCTACCCTATGGCTACACCTTC. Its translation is CAISATRGQILPYGYTF.

The CDR3 sequence is CASKIGVNSPLHF. CDR3 sequence (DNA): TGTGCCAGCAAGATCGGGGTTAATTCACCCCTCCACTTT. The chain carries TRBV2 and TRBJ1-6; D ambiguous. This CDR3 contains 13 residues. V shed 7 bases and J shed 6 bases, with 10 bases lying between them. Germline assignment: CDR1 SNHLY and CDR2 FYNNEI.

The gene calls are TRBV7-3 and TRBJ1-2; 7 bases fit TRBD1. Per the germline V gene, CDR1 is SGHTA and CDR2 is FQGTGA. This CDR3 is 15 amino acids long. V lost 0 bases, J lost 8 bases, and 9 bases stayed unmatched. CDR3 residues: CASSLTGLRDSGYTF. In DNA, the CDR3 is TGTGCCAGCAGCTTAACCGGCTTGAGGGACAGCGGCTACACCTTC. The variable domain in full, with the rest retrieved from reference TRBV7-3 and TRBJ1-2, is GAGVSQTPSNKVTEKGKYVELRCDPISGHTALYWYRQSLGQGPEFLIYFQGTGAADDSGLPNDRFFAVRPEGSVSTLKIQRTERGDSAVYLCASSLTGLRDSGYTFGSGTRLTVV.

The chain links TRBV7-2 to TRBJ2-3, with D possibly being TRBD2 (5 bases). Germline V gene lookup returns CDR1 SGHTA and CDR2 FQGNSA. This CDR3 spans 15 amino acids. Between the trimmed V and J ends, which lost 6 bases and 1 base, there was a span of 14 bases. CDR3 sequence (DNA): TGTGCCAGCAGTTACGGCGGGCCTGGCACAGATACGCAGTATTTT. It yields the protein CASSYGGPGTDTQYF.

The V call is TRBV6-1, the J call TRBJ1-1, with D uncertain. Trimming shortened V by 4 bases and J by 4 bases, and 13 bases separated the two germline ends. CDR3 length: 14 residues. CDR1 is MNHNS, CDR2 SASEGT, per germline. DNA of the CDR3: TGTGCCAGCAGTGCTTCGAGCGCCCCCACTGAAGCTTTCTTT. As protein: CASSASSAPTEAFF.

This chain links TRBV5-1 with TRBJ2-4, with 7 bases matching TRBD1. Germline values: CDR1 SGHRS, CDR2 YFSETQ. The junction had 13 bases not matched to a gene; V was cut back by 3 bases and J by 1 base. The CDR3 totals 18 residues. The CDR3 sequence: CASSSGASTGWAKNIQYF. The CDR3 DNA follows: TGCGCCAGCAGCTCCGGGGCCTCGACAGGGTGGGCCAAAAACATTCAGTACTTC.

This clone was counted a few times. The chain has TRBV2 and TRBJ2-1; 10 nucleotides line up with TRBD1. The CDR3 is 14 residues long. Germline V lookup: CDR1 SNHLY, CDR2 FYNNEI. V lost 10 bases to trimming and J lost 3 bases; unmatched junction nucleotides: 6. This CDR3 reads CATSGTGVYNEQFF. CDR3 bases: TGTGCCACTTCCGGGACAGGGGTCTACAATGAGCAGTTCTTC.

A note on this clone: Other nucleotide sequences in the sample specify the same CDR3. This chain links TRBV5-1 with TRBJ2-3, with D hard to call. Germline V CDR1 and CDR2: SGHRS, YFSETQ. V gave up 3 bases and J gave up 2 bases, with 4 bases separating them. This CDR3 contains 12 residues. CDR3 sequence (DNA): TGCGCCAGCAGCTCGTCCACAGATACGCAGTATTTT. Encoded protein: CASSSSTDTQYF.

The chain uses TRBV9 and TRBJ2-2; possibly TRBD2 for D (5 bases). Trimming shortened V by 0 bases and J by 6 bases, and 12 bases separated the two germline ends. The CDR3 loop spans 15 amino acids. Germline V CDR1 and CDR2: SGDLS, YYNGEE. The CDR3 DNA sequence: TGTGCCAGCAGCGTAGGAGGGCGTCGACCCGGGGAGCTGTTTTTT. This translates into CASSVGGRRPGELFF.

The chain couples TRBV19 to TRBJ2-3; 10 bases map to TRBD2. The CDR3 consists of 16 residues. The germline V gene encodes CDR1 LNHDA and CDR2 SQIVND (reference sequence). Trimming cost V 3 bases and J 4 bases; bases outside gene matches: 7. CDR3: CASSIQAGGPSDTQYF. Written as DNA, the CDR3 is TGTGCCAGTAGTATTCAAGCGGGGGGGCCATCAGATACGCAGTATTTT.

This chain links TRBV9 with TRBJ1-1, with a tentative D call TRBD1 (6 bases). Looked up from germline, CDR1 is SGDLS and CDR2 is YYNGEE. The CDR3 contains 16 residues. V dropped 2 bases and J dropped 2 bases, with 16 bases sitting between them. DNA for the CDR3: TGTGCCAGCAGCGTTGCCCCACAGGGATCAAACACTGAAGCTTTCTTT. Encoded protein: CASSVAPQGSNTEAFF.

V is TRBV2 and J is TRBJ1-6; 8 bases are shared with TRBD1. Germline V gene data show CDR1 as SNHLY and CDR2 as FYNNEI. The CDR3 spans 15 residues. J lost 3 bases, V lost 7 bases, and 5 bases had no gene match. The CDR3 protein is CASTAGGIYNSPLHF. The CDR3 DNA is TGTGCCAGCACGGCAGGGGGCATCTATAATTCACCCCTCCACTTT.

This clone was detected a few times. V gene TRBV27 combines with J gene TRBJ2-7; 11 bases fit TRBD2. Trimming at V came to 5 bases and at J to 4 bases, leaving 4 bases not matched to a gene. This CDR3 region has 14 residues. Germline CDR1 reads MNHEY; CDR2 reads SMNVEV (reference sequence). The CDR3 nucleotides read TGTGCCAGCAGTATAGCGGGGGGGGGATACGAGCAGTACTTC. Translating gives CASSIAGGGYEQYF.

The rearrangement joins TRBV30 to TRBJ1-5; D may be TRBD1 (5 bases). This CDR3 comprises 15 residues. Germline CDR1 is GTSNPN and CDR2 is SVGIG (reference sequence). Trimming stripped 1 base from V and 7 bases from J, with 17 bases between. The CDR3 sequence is CAWSGGQSGRQPQHF. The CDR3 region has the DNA TGTGCCTGGAGTGGGGGCCAATCGGGCCGGCAGCCCCAGCATTTT.

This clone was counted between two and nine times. In nucleotides, the CDR3 is TGTGCCAGCAGTTACGTCGACAGGGGGCCGTGCTACACCTTC. This gives the protein CASSYVDRGPCYTF. This chain connects TRBV6-5 to TRBJ1-2, with TRBD1 matching over 10 bases. The CDR3 is 14 amino acids. V was pared by 2 bases and J by 9 bases, with 6 bases of the junction left unmatched. CDR1 and CDR2 (germline): MNHEY, SVGAGI.